Presented here are 12 T cell receptor beta chains from one specimen sequenced in a study of blood T cell repertoires in COVID-19. The data were produced by immunoSEQ multiplex PCR, yet TCRdb's version contains in-frame clones alone and is incomplete. The sample lists 200,000 to 250,000 clones; approximately 85% were seen once. Sequenced input: peripheral blood. These receptors came from a man aged 45-65 years who had recovered from COVID-19.

This chain joins TRBV5-1 and TRBJ2-2, with 8 bases that match TRBD1. The V gene's germline CDR1 is SGHRS and CDR2 YFSETQ. This CDR3 contains 16 residues. The V and J ends lost 4 bases and 5 bases, in that order; junction bases with no gene match: 10. The CDR3 sequence is CASSPNRGQGTGELFF. The CDR3 nucleotides read TGCGCCAGCAGCCCCAACCGAGGACAGGGAACCGGGGAGCTGTTTTTT.

The V and J genes are TRBV6-5 and TRBJ2-1, with a possible D match to TRBD2 (5 bases). CDR1 and CDR2 from the germline V gene are MNHEY and SVGAGI. This CDR3 has 15 amino acids. V shed 0 bases and J shed 2 bases, with 8 bases lying between them. As DNA, the CDR3 is TGTGCCAGCAGTTACTCGACGACTACCTACAATGAGCAGTTCTTC. This sequence encodes CASSYSTTTYNEQFF.

The CDR3 region has the DNA TGTGCCAGCAGGACGACAGACAATTCACCCCTCCACTTT. Amino acid sequence: CASRTTDNSPLHF. This chain connects TRBV3-1 (or the pseudogene TRBV3-2) to TRBJ1-6, with D possibly matching TRBD1 (5 bases). V was clipped by 6 bases and J by 7 bases, with 10 bases between them. The CDR3 totals 13 residues. The germline V gene has CDR1 LGHDT and CDR2 YNNKEL (reference sequence).

The chain carries TRBV2 and TRBJ1-3; possibly TRBD1 for D (5 bases). Germline values: CDR1 SNHLY, CDR2 FYNNEI. This CDR3 is built from 14 residues. V was pared by 7 bases and J by 6 bases, with 16 bases between. The CDR3 protein is CASMVGAGINTIYF. The CDR3 nucleotides are TGTGCCAGCATGGTTGGAGCAGGGATAAACACCATATATTTT.

The chain combines TRBV11-2 with TRBJ2-1; D uncertain. CDR1 is SGHAT and CDR2 is FQNNGV in the germline V gene. Trimming pared 0 bases from V and 2 bases from J, leaving 11 bases between. The CDR3 covers 16 residues. The CDR3 bases are TGTGCCAGCAGCTTAGATCGGTCATCTACCTACAATGAGCAGTTCTTC. This sequence encodes CASSLDRSSTYNEQFF.

The J gene is TRBJ1-5, the V gene TRBV15, with 7 bases that match TRBD1. This CDR3 contains 20 residues. V trimming: 3 bases; J trimming: 4 bases; junction bases outside the gene matches: 21. Germline assignment: CDR1 LNHNV and CDR2 YYDKDF (reference sequence). CDR3 protein: CATSSGPGRGKPGDNQPQHF. CDR3 DNA sequence: TGTGCCACCAGCAGTGGGCCGGGCAGGGGGAAGCCCGGGGATAATCAGCCCCAGCATTTT.

This clone was seen a single time. The chain carries TRBV2 and TRBJ2-5; 10 positions agree with TRBD2. Per the germline V gene, CDR1 is SNHLY and CDR2 is FYNNEI. The CDR3 contains 16 residues. V dropped 8 bases and J dropped 5; count of bases not matched to a gene: 14. The CDR3 loop is CASELAGDHVGETQYF. CDR3 bases: TGTGCCAGCGAGCTAGCGGGAGACCACGTGGGGGAGACCCAGTACTTC.

The rearrangement joins TRBV6-5 to TRBJ2-7; 8 nucleotides match TRBD1. Trimming at V came to 6 bases and at J to 2 bases, leaving 6 bases not matched to a gene. The germline V gene has CDR1 MNHEY and CDR2 SVGAGI. This CDR3 spans 14 amino acids. CDR3: CASRWDRPPYEQYF. CDR3 DNA sequence: TGTGCCAGCAGATGGGACAGGCCTCCCTACGAGCAGTACTTC.

J is TRBJ2-7 and V is TRBV27; TRBD1 matches at 11 bases. Germline assignment: CDR1 MNHEY and CDR2 SMNVEV (reference sequence). The CDR3 runs 14 residues. The J segment lost 2 bases and the V segment lost 5 bases, leaving 2 bases of the junction unmatched. The chain's CDR3 is CASSKDRGPYEQYF. CDR3 nucleotide sequence: TGTGCCAGCAGTAAGGACAGGGGGCCCTACGAGCAGTACTTC.

This clone was observed a handful of times. This chain connects TRBV6-5 to TRBJ1-1; tentative D call: TRBD1 (5 bases). Trimming left V 6 bases short and J 1 base short, with 9 bases between. There are 13 residues in the CDR3. From germline, CDR1 is MNHEY and CDR2 SVGAGI. The CDR3 sequence: CASRPTGNTEAFF. In DNA form, the CDR3 reads TGTGCCAGCAGACCTACAGGGAACACTGAAGCTTTCTTT.

The chain couples TRBV27 to TRBJ2-6; no clear D gene. CDR3 size: 20 residues. Trimming cost V 5 bases and J 1 base, with 24 bases left between them. The germline V gene has CDR1 MNHEY and CDR2 SMNVEV (reference sequence). The CDR3 nucleotides are TGTGCCAGCAGTACTAATCGCCGTGGGTCCGGGTGGTCTGGGGCCAACGTCCTGACTTTC. Protein sequence: CASSTNRRGSGWSGANVLTF.

The chain uses TRBV7-9 and TRBJ2-1; TRBD2 aligns across 13 bases. Germline CDR1 is SEHNR and CDR2 is FQNEAQ (reference sequence). The CDR3 spans 15 residues. Trimming at V came to 2 bases and at J to 9 bases, leaving 4 bases not matched to a gene. CDR3 sequence: CASSLTSGRASEQFF. CDR3 in DNA: TGTGCCAGCAGCTTAACTAGCGGGAGGGCCTCTGAGCAGTTCTTC. Full variable domain (remainder filled in from reference TRBV7-9 and TRBJ2-1): DTGVSQNPRHKITKRGQNVTFRCDPISEHNRLYWYRQTLGQGPEFLTYFQNEAQLEKSRLLSDRFSAERPKGSFSTLEIQRTEQGDSAMYLCASSLTSGRASEQFFGPGTRLTVL.